The 12 T cell receptor beta chains reported below all come from one sample, sequenced in a study of blood T cell repertoires in COVID-19. This table comes from immunoSEQ multiplex PCR, and its TCRdb copy is limited to in-frame clones, with some not included. The sample gives 200,000 to 250,000 clones, 92% of which show up once; around 1.2% is in the top ten. The sample comprised peripheral blood. These receptors were collected from a man under 40 with acute or convalescent COVID-19.

This chain joins TRBV18 and TRBJ2-5, with D possibly TRBD1 on 6 matching bases. The V and J ends lost 4 bases and 0 bases respectively, with 9 bases between them. Germline loops: CDR1 KGHSH, CDR2 LQKENI. The CDR3 consists of 14 residues. This CDR3 reads CASSRYRDQETQYF. The CDR3 DNA follows: TGTGCCAGCTCACGATACAGGGACCAAGAGACCCAGTACTTC.

This clone was detected only once. The gene calls are TRBV7-3 and TRBJ2-2; tentative D call: TRBD1 (6 bases). The CDR3 loop spans 14 amino acids. The germline V and J ends were trimmed by 0 bases and 5 bases, with 7 bases remaining between them. The V gene's germline CDR1 is SGHTA and CDR2 FQGTGA. The CDR3 DNA reads TGTGCCAGCAGCTTAACAGGGGGAACCGGGGAGCTGTTTTTT. Translation gives CASSLTGGTGELFF.

The V gene is TRBV7-9, the J gene TRBJ1-6; D is ambiguous. The germline CDR1 and CDR2 sequences are SEHNR and FQNEAQ (reference sequence). V lost 5 bases and J 4 bases, leaving 12 bases between the germline ends. This CDR3 spans 15 amino acids. Written as DNA, the CDR3 is TGTGCCAGCAGCCCGGTGGGGAGTTATAATTCACCCCTCCACTTT. This codes for CASSPVGSYNSPLHF.

The genes are TRBV28 and TRBJ2-7, with a possible D match to TRBD1 (5 bases). Trimming left V 6 bases short and J 4 bases short, with 16 bases between. The CDR3 extends over 14 amino acids. The germline CDR1 and CDR2 sequences are MDHEN and SYDVKM. The CDR3 DNA follows: TGTGCCAGCAGGTCCGGACACGCAGGATACGAGCAGTACTTC. Its protein is CASRSGHAGYEQYF. The variable domain in full, completed from reference TRBV28 and TRBJ2-7, reads DVKVTQSSRYLVKRTGEKVFLECVQDMDHENMFWYRQDPGLGLRLIYFSYDVKMKEKGDIPEGYSVSREKKERFSLILESASTNQTSMYLCASRSGHAGYEQYFGPGTRLTVT.

The chain has TRBV5-5 and TRBJ2-7; TRBD1 is a possible D gene (6 bases). V gave up 5 bases and J gave up 2 bases, with 23 bases separating them. Germline lookup yields CDR1 SGHKS and CDR2 YYEKEE (reference sequence). The CDR3 consists of 17 residues. CDR3 bases: TGTGCCAGCAGACAATTGTCTGGGGGCGAGTCCCCCTACGAGCAGTACTTC. This translates into CASRQLSGGESPYEQYF.

The chain employs TRBV7-8 and TRBJ1-2, with D possibly being TRBD1 (6 bases). V was trimmed by 2 bases and J by 4 bases, leaving 8 bases between them. The CDR3 covers 13 residues. Germline V gene sequence: CDR1 SGHVS, CDR2 FQNEAQ. The CDR3 sequence: CASSLQGSYGYTF. The DNA for the CDR3 is TGTGCCAGCAGCTTACAGGGGAGCTATGGCTACACCTTC.

This clone was found once. V and J are TRBV7-6 and TRBJ2-3; D might be TRBD2 (5 bases). V dropped 1 base and J dropped 0 bases, with 11 bases sitting between them. Germline values: CDR1 SGHVS, CDR2 FNYEAQ. The CDR3 covers 16 residues. CDR3 sequence reads: CASSLGTPPSTDTQYF. The DNA for the CDR3 is TGTGCCAGCAGCTTAGGGACTCCTCCTAGCACAGATACGCAGTATTTT.

The chain has TRBV9 and TRBJ2-2, with 7 bases matching TRBD1. This CDR3 region has 16 residues. CDR1 and CDR2 from the germline V gene are SGDLS and YYNGEE. Unmatched junction bases numbered 8, after V lost 0 bases and J lost 6 bases. The CDR3 region is CASSVARQGRAGELFF. The CDR3 bases are TGTGCCAGCAGCGTAGCCAGACAGGGACGGGCCGGGGAGCTGTTTTTT.

This clone has only a few counts. V is TRBV4-2 and J is TRBJ1-1, with no clear D. The CDR3 length is 13 residues. V was clipped by 0 bases and J by 4 bases, with 6 bases between them. Germline V gene data show CDR1 as LGHNA and CDR2 as YNFKEQ. The chain's CDR3 is CASSQDAVTEAFF. DNA for the CDR3: TGTGCCAGCAGCCAAGACGCAGTCACTGAAGCTTTCTTT.

The chain couples TRBV5-4 to TRBJ2-7, with 8 bases lining up with TRBD2. Germline V gene lookup returns CDR1 SGHNT and CDR2 YYREEE (reference sequence). Losses at the gene ends were 2 bases for V and 5 bases for J; bases not matched to a gene: 9. This CDR3 comprises 15 residues. The CDR3 coding sequence is TGTGCCAGCAGCTTACCGGGACTAGTTATGGACGAGCAGTACTTC. As protein: CASSLPGLVMDEQYF.

The rearrangement uses TRBV14 and TRBJ2-7, with D possibly being TRBD2 (5 bases). V lost 2 bases and J 2 bases, leaving 13 bases between the germline ends. The CDR3 is 15 amino acids. Germline-derived CDR1 and CDR2 are SGHDN and FVKESK. The CDR3 DNA sequence: TGTGCCAGCAGCCAACAACTAGGACCGACCTACGAGCAGTACTTC. Translating it yields CASSQQLGPTYEQYF.

The genes are TRBV4-1 and TRBJ2-7; 14 bases fit TRBD2. From germline, CDR1 is MGHRA and CDR2 YSYEKL. The CDR3 runs to 18 residues. After removal of 2 bases from V and 2 bases from J, the junction contained 8 bases not matched to a gene. CDR3 loop: CASSQIGLAGGPTYEQYF. DNA for the CDR3: TGCGCCAGCAGCCAAATCGGACTAGCGGGGGGACCAACCTACGAGCAGTACTTC.